This T cell receptor (beta chain) was found in a study of cytomegalovirus exposure and HLA in healthy donors. With 60 Vbeta and 13 Jbeta primers, the PCR was carried out. TCRdb's table, derived via immunoSEQ multiplex PCR, lists solely in-frame clones and lacks some. The data hold 150,000 to 200,000 clones, with roughly 74% observed a single time. The germline CDR1 and CDR2 sequences are LNHDA and SQIVND (reference sequence). V lost 0 bases, J lost 9 bases, and 11 bases lay in between. The CDR3 is made up of 13 amino acids. Worth noting for this clone: Its matching antigen is unknown.

Points from the study as a whole: The productive fraction for most TCR beta V segments was about 90% or about 30% in an earlier analysis. Later on, analysis showed that most CMV-associated TCR beta chains appeared to be HLA-restricted. Common viral pathogens (according to a later analysis) appeared linked to several of the most significant clusters. Reports described diagnosis of cytomegalovirus status by the classifier as highly specific and sensitive.

This chain uses TRBV19 with TRBJ1-1, with D possibly TRBD1 on 5 matching bases. The TCR comes from a woman younger than 45 in good health and CMV-seronegative. The source material was PBMCs. The chain's CDR3 is CASSIDRDVQAFF. The CDR3 bases are TGTGCCAGTAGTATAGACAGGGATGTTCAAGCTTTCTTT. The full variable domain, rest sourced from reference TRBV19 and TRBJ1-1, is DGGITQSPKYLFRKEGQNVTLSCEQNLNHDAMYWYRQDPGQGLRLIYYSQIVNDFQKGDIAEGYSVSREKKESFPLTVTSAQKNPTAFYLCASSIDRDVQAFFGQGTRLTVV.